A single T cell receptor (beta chain) is shown here with its context. No antigen is known for it. CDR1 and CDR2 from the germline V gene are SGDLS and YYNGEE. The CDR3 totals 15 residues. V trimming: 4 bases; J trimming: 4 bases; junction bases outside the gene matches: 10. The study drew donors from healthy Caucasian individuals in Russia aged about 6 to 95. At least 5.5 micrograms of total RNA were extracted per sample. This entry is derived from a study of blood T cells in healthy people across ages. Overall study findings and caveats: Not knowing donor CMV status may have confounded expanded clonotype changes.

Alongside a J-beta primer mix, a sample-barcoded 5' primer served in a second PCR lasting about 7 to 11 cycles. In TCRdb, the 5' RACE reads were re-called with MiXCR into one record per CDR3 protein. The data show hundreds of thousands of distinct CDR3 sequences, 35% to 50% seen once. Sequences were obtained from blood. The sequence derives from a man aged 80 or over in good health. The chain recombines TRBV9 with TRBJ2-7; 8 bases fit TRBD2. In nucleotides, the CDR3 is TGTGCCAGCAGCCTTCTTGACGGGGGGGCTTACGAGCAGTACTTC. Translation: CASSLLDGGAYEQYF.